This TCR beta chain is drawn from a study of T-cell memory formation after mild COVID-19. Study-level results: Researchers found some responding clones in pre-infection memory, a sign that cross-reactive memory joined. Largely, contracting CD4+ clones fell within CM and EM, and contracting CD8+ clones within EMRA.

TCRdb ran MiXCR on the 5' RACE reads and lists one entry per CDR3 protein. The table shows some 48,000 distinct CDR3 sequences, with 27% occurring only once. As regards this clonotype: Antigen unknown.

The germline V gene encodes CDR1 MGHRA and CDR2 YSYEKL. The V gene lost 0 bases and the J gene lost 6 bases, with 12 bases spanning the gap. CDR3 size: 14 residues. V usage is TRBV4-1 and J usage is TRBJ2-7; D might be TRBD1 (5 bases). The receptor comes from a man aged 18 to 30 who had mild COVID-19 (a few samples of this study predate the infection). Cell type and time point are not known. Sequenced material: PBMCs or a T cell subset sorted from them (not recorded which). This CDR3 is CASSQDPRDSEQYF. DNA for the CDR3: TGCGCCAGCAGCCAAGACCCGAGAGACAGCGAGCAGTACTTC.